This entry lists 32 T cell receptor beta chains sequenced from one sample in a study of blood T cell repertoires in COVID-19. The protocol was immunoSEQ multiplex PCR, while the TCRdb copy is restricted to in-frame clones and leaves out a portion. The repertoire holds about 47,000 clones, about 89% seen once, with 6% to 6.5% in the top ten. The source material was peripheral blood. These receptors came from a man between 65 and 85 years old with active COVID-19.

The chain is built from TRBV29-1 and TRBJ2-7, with D perhaps matching TRBD1 (5 bases). Trimming took off 5 bases at V and 4 bases at J, with 15 bases between the two ends. Germline V gene lookup returns CDR1 SQVTM and CDR2 ANQGSEA. The CDR3 length is 13 residues. The CDR3 is CSVRLGQTYEQYF. For the CDR3, the DNA is TGCAGCGTTCGGTTAGGACAAACTTACGAGCAGTACTTC.

The CDR3 region is CASSSGLAGGDYF. The CDR3 coding sequence is TGCGCCAGCAGCTCGGGACTAGCGGGGGGCGATTACTTC. This sequence joins TRBV5-1 and TRBJ2-7, with TRBD2 matching over 15 bases. Looked up from germline, CDR1 is SGHRS and CDR2 is YFSETQ. Trimming at V came to 3 bases and at J to 13 bases, leaving 5 bases not matched to a gene. CDR3 size: 13 residues. The whole variable domain, filled in from reference TRBV5-1 and TRBJ2-7, reads KAGVTQTPRYLIKTRGQQVTLSCSPISGHRSVSWYQQTPGQGLQFLFEYFSETQRNKGNFPGRFSGRQFSNSRSEMNVSTLELGDSALYLCASSSGLAGGDYFGPGTRLTVT.

For the CDR3, the DNA is TGTGCCAGCCGGGGGGGGCCTGGGGCCAACGTCCTGACTTTC. Amino acids: CASRGGPGANVLTF. The V call is TRBV6-5, the J call TRBJ2-6; 8 bases fit TRBD2. The germline CDR1 and CDR2 sequences are MNHEY and SVGAGI. CDR3 length: 14 residues. Trimming at V came to 8 bases and at J to 2 bases, leaving 2 bases not matched to a gene.

The V and J genes are TRBV11-2 and TRBJ2-7, with D perhaps matching TRBD1 (6 bases). The CDR3 is 15 amino acids. The germline gives CDR1 SGHAT, CDR2 FQNNGV. V was clipped by 1 base and J by 2 bases, with 12 bases between them. For the CDR3, the DNA is TGTGCCAGCAGCTTAGTGGGGACATTCACCTACGAGCAGTACTTC. It yields the protein CASSLVGTFTYEQYF. The variable domain in full, with the rest retrieved from reference TRBV11-2 and TRBJ2-7, is EAGVAQSPRYKIIEKRQSVAFWCNPISGHATLYWYQQILGQGPKLLIQFQNNGVVDDSQLPKDRFSAERLKGVDSTLKIQPAKLEDSAVYLCASSLVGTFTYEQYFGPGTRLTVT.

The CDR3 sequence: CASSIGFSNLVKPQHF. The CDR3, as DNA: TGTGCCAGTAGTATAGGGTTCAGCAACCTAGTAAAACCCCAGCATTTT. The rearrangement links TRBV19 to TRBJ1-5; D call uncertain. The CDR3 runs 16 residues. V lost 1 base, J lost 10 bases, and 20 bases lay in between. Looked up from germline, CDR1 is LNHDA and CDR2 is SQIVND (reference sequence).

This chain links TRBV7-6 with TRBJ2-2, with 8 bases aligning to TRBD1. With 4 bases clipped from V and 1 base from J, the junction kept 2 bases outside the gene matches. This CDR3 is built from 15 residues. The germline V gene encodes CDR1 SGHVS and CDR2 FNYEAQ. Here the CDR3 DNA reads TGTGCCAGCAGCTCTGGGACAGGGAACACCGGGGAGCTGTTTTTT. Translating it yields CASSSGTGNTGELFF.

The V gene is TRBV3-1 (or the pseudogene TRBV3-2), the J gene TRBJ2-3; 9 bases line up with TRBD2. CDR3 length: 14 amino acids. J was trimmed by 5 bases and V by 1 base; bases with no gene match: 1. Germline-derived CDR1 and CDR2 are LGHDT and YNNKEL (reference sequence). Written as DNA, the CDR3 is TGTGCCAGCAGCCAAGCTAGCGGGAAAGATACGCAGTATTTT. Translated, it gives CASSQASGKDTQYF.

This chain connects TRBV5-1 to TRBJ2-7, with 8 bases aligning to TRBD1. This CDR3 spans 15 amino acids. From germline, CDR1 is SGHRS and CDR2 YFSETQ. V lost 0 bases, J lost 6 bases, and 8 bases stayed unmatched. CDR3 region: CASSLVGQGDSEQYF. CDR3 DNA: TGCGCCAGCAGCTTGGTTGGACAGGGAGATAGCGAGCAGTACTTC. Filled out from reference TRBV5-1 and TRBJ2-7, the complete variable domain reads KAGVTQTPRYLIKTRGQQVTLSCSPISGHRSVSWYQQTPGQGLQFLFEYFSETQRNKGNFPGRFSGRQFSNSRSEMNVSTLELGDSALYLCASSLVGQGDSEQYFGPGTRLTVT.

V and J are TRBV5-5 and TRBJ2-7; 8 bases agree with TRBD2. J gave up 3 bases and V 1 base, and 6 bases lay outside the gene matches. Germline-derived CDR1 and CDR2 are SGHKS and YYEKEE (reference sequence). This CDR3 is built from 15 residues. CDR3: CASSLTLGLVYEQYF. DNA for the CDR3: TGTGCCAGCAGCTTGACCTTGGGACTAGTCTACGAGCAGTACTTC.

J is TRBJ2-4 and V is TRBV27, with 7 bases identical to TRBD1. This CDR3 is 13 amino acids long. The V and J ends lost 4 bases and 6 bases, in that order; junction bases with no gene match: 3. CDR1 is MNHEY and CDR2 is SMNVEV in the germline V gene (reference sequence). For the CDR3, the DNA is TGTGCCAGCAGTTCAGACAGGGTAAACATTCAGTACTTC. As protein: CASSSDRVNIQYF.

This clone showed up just once. This sequence joins TRBV5-1 and TRBJ2-5, with a weak D call TRBD2 (7 bases). This CDR3 is 11 amino acids long. Trimming stripped 6 bases from V and 5 bases from J, with 8 bases between. The V gene's germline CDR1 is SGHRS and CDR2 YFSETQ. The CDR3 DNA sequence: TGCGCCAGCAAGGGGGGGGAGACCCAGTACTTC. Protein sequence: CASKGGETQYF.

The V gene is TRBV9, the J gene TRBJ2-7; 9 bases map to TRBD1. Germline CDR1 reads SGDLS; CDR2 reads YYNGEE. The CDR3 covers 14 residues. J lost 5 bases, V lost 4 bases, and 7 bases had no gene match. The CDR3 spells CASSPSGTGNEQYF. The CDR3 nucleotides read TGTGCCAGCAGCCCAAGCGGGACAGGGAACGAGCAGTACTTC.

This sequence joins TRBV28 and TRBJ2-2, with 9 nucleotides matching TRBD1. The CDR3 sequence is 18 residues long. Germline V gene sequence: CDR1 MDHEN, CDR2 SYDVKM. The ends lost 4 bases at V and 1 base at J; junction bases unmatched: 10. The CDR3 DNA reads as TGTGCCAGCAGTTCCCTTGGACAGGGGATAGGGAACACCGGGGAGCTGTTTTTT. It yields the protein CASSSLGQGIGNTGELFF.

The chain combines TRBV14 with TRBJ2-1; D gene uncertain. The CDR3 loop spans 13 amino acids. The V gene's germline CDR1 is SGHDN and CDR2 FVKESK. With 0 bases removed from V and 6 bases from J, the gap between germline ends came to 6 bases. CDR3 region: CASSQDLRNEQFF. As DNA, the CDR3 is TGTGCCAGCAGCCAAGATCTTCGCAATGAGCAGTTCTTC.

This chain connects TRBV4-3 to TRBJ2-7, with D possibly being TRBD1 (6 bases). Germline loops: CDR1 LGHNA, CDR2 YSLEER. The CDR3 consists of 16 residues. Trimming shortened V by 3 bases and J by 4 bases, and 19 bases separated the two germline ends. Written as DNA, the CDR3 is TGCGCCAGCAGCCAGGCCCTTGGGGGCTTCACATACGAGCAGTACTTC. Encoded protein: CASSQALGGFTYEQYF.

CDR3 residues: CASSLQGGRNEKLFF. The CDR3 coding sequence is TGTGCCAGCAGCTTACAGGGGGGCCGTAATGAAAAACTGTTTTTT. The chain combines TRBV5-4 with TRBJ1-4; 8 nucleotides line up with TRBD1. CDR3 length: 15 residues. CDR1 is SGHNT, CDR2 YYREEE, per germline (reference sequence). The trim removed 2 bases at V and 4 bases at J, leaving 4 bases unmatched.

This chain uses TRBV7-3 with TRBJ2-1; TRBD2 is a possible D gene (6 bases). The CDR3 loop spans 14 amino acids. Germline V CDR1 and CDR2: SGHTA, FQGTGA. The V and J ends lost 5 bases and 5 bases respectively, with 13 bases between them. Here the CDR3 DNA reads TGTGCCAGCAGCGCCATGGGGGGAAACAATGAGCAGTTCTTC. Translating gives CASSAMGGNNEQFF.

The genes are TRBV7-2 and TRBJ2-2; 9 positions match TRBD1. The CDR3 is made up of 15 amino acids. V gave up 4 bases and J gave up 5 bases; unmatched junction bases: 5. Germline values: CDR1 SGHTA, CDR2 FQGNSA. The CDR3 loop is CASSYGQGRTGELFF. CDR3 nucleotides: TGTGCCAGCAGCTACGGACAGGGGCGGACCGGGGAGCTGTTTTTT.

This clone was seen only a few times. This chain connects TRBV5-1 to TRBJ1-4; 7 bases line up with TRBD1. The CDR3 covers 15 residues. Germline CDR1 reads SGHRS; CDR2 reads YFSETQ. J lost 2 bases, V lost 4 bases, and 5 bases had no gene match. The CDR3 nucleotides read TGCGCCAGCAGCGCCCAAGGGGGCACTAATGAAAAACTGTTTTTT. This codes for CASSAQGGTNEKLFF.

The chain recombines TRBV3-1 (or the pseudogene TRBV3-2) with TRBJ1-2; the D is unclear. The CDR3 is made up of 14 amino acids. Germline CDR1 reads LGHDT; CDR2 reads YNNKEL (reference sequence). The germline V and J ends were trimmed by 0 bases and 8 bases, with 13 bases remaining between them. The DNA of the CDR3 is TGTGCCAGCAGCCAAGATGTGTATGAGTCGGGCTACACCTTC. Its protein is CASSQDVYESGYTF.

The chain couples TRBV5-1 to TRBJ1-1; D remains unclear. This CDR3 spans 17 amino acids. The V gene's germline CDR1 is SGHRS and CDR2 YFSETQ. Trimming cost V 1 base and J 1 base, with 17 bases left between them. CDR3 region: CASSLYITSTQNTEAFF. For the CDR3, the DNA is TGCGCCAGCAGCTTGTATATAACCTCCACTCAGAACACTGAAGCTTTCTTT.

This chain links TRBV5-4 with TRBJ2-2, with 9 bases that match TRBD2. The germline V gene has CDR1 SGHNT and CDR2 YYREEE (reference sequence). The V gene end was trimmed by 1 base and the J gene end by 4 bases; junction bases not matched to a gene: 8. The CDR3 totals 17 residues. CDR3 DNA: TGTGCCAGCAGCTTGCTAGCGGGGACAAGGGGCACCGGGGAGCTGTTTTTT. The encoded protein is CASSLLAGTRGTGELFF.

This clone was detected only once. The rearrangement links TRBV7-2 to TRBJ1-5; the D gene is possibly TRBD1 (5 bases). The length of the CDR3 is 14 residues. V lost 0 bases and J 11 bases, leaving 14 bases between the germline ends. In germline, CDR1 is SGHTA, CDR2 FQGNSA. CDR3 sequence: CASSLATGPSAQHF. DNA for the CDR3: TGTGCCAGCAGCTTAGCTACAGGACCGTCGGCCCAGCATTTT.

The rearrangement joins TRBV27 to TRBJ1-3; 10 nucleotides line up with TRBD1. V lost 5 bases and J lost 4; bases outside the gene matches: 5. Germline loops: CDR1 MNHEY, CDR2 SMNVEV (reference sequence). The CDR3 is made up of 15 amino acids. The CDR3 sequence is CASSGTGVGGNTIYF. Written as DNA, the CDR3 is TGTGCCAGCAGTGGGACAGGGGTTGGCGGAAACACCATATATTTT.

The chain carries TRBV9 and TRBJ2-3, with a tentative D call TRBD2 (5 bases). This CDR3 comprises 15 residues. Trimming shortened V by 0 bases and J by 4 bases, and 12 bases separated the two germline ends. Germline lookup yields CDR1 SGDLS and CDR2 YYNGEE. CDR3 bases: TGTGCCAGCAGCGTAGTCCCGCTAGCCGCAGATACGCAGTATTTT. Protein: CASSVVPLAADTQYF. The full variable domain, with the rest looked up from reference TRBV9 and TRBJ2-3, is DSGVTQTPKHLITATGQRVTLRCSPRSGDLSVYWYQQSLDQGLQFLIQYYNGEERAKGNILERFSAQQFPDLHSELNLSSLELGDSALYFCASSVVPLAADTQYFGPGTRLTVL.

This chain links TRBV27 with TRBJ1-1, with 9 nucleotides matching TRBD1. This CDR3 region has 18 residues. CDR1 and CDR2 (germline): MNHEY, SMNVEV (reference sequence). The V and J ends lost 5 bases and 0 bases, in that order; junction bases with no gene match: 13. DNA of the CDR3: TGTGCCAGCAGTCCCACCTACAGGGGGCAAGAGATGAACACTGAAGCTTTCTTT. Translation gives CASSPTYRGQEMNTEAFF.

The chain combines TRBV1 with TRBJ1-2; the D call of TRBD1 is as the table states it, not checked on the DNA. TRBV1 is given as a pseudogene. CDR3 length: 13 residues. The CDR3 protein is CTYGGDSDYGYTF. In DNA form, the CDR3 reads TGCACCTATGGAGGGGACAGCGACTATGGCTACACCTTC.

This clone showed up just once. The chain carries TRBV12-3 or TRBV12-4 and TRBJ2-7, with D hard to call. V dropped 5 bases and J dropped 5 bases, with 13 bases sitting between them. CDR3 length equals 13 residues. Written as DNA, the CDR3 is TGTGCCAGCAGTAAACAGATTTTGAACGAGCAGTACTTC. It yields the protein CASSKQILNEQYF.

The rearrangement uses TRBV4-1 and TRBJ1-5; possibly TRBD1 for D (6 bases). The germline V and J ends were trimmed by 1 base and 5 bases, with 15 bases remaining between them. Germline loops: CDR1 MGHRA, CDR2 YSYEKL. The CDR3 extends over 16 amino acids. CDR3 in DNA: TGCGCCAGCAGCCAAGCCCTACAGGGACCTGATCAGCCCCAGCATTTT. This encodes CASSQALQGPDQPQHF.

For the CDR3, the DNA is TGTGCTAGTGCTTTTGAGGGGGCTAGAGAAAAACTGTTTTTT. Its protein is CASAFEGAREKLFF. This sequence joins TRBV12-5 and TRBJ1-4; TRBD1 agrees at 7 bases. Germline loops: CDR1 LGHNT, CDR2 FRNRAP. The junction had 10 bases not matched to a gene; V was cut back by 7 bases and J by 8 bases. The CDR3 consists of 14 residues.

The J gene is TRBJ2-7, the V gene TRBV2; D is possibly TRBD2 (5 bases). V was clipped by 5 bases and J by 10 bases, with 21 bases between them. In germline, CDR1 is SNHLY, CDR2 FYNNEI. The length of the CDR3 is 14 residues. The CDR3 nucleotides read TGTGCCAGCAGTAACACAGCGGCCCGTTCGCTACAGTACTTC. This sequence encodes CASSNTAARSLQYF.

This chain links TRBV5-1 with TRBJ1-1; no reliable D call. Trimming cost V 6 bases and J 0 bases, with 12 bases left between them. The CDR3 length is 14 residues. The germline V gene encodes CDR1 SGHRS and CDR2 YFSETQ. CDR3 sequence: CASTEGYLNTEAFF. CDR3 nucleotides: TGCGCCAGCACCGAGGGCTACCTGAACACTGAAGCTTTCTTT. Filled out from reference TRBV5-1 and TRBJ1-1, the complete variable domain reads KAGVTQTPRYLIKTRGQQVTLSCSPISGHRSVSWYQQTPGQGLQFLFEYFSETQRNKGNFPGRFSGRQFSNSRSEMNVSTLELGDSALYLCASTEGYLNTEAFFGQGTRLTVV.